This T cell receptor (beta chain) stems from a study of cytomegalovirus exposure and HLA in healthy donors. Regarding the study as a whole: Available immune exposure information was restricted to CMV serostatus only. A later examination showed that TCR association rates differed by HLA locus, with DRB1 most and HLA-C fewest.

The PCR contained 60 Vbeta and 13 Jbeta primers. Measured with immunoSEQ multiplex PCR; TCRdb has only the in-frame clones, and not every one. Among fewer than 80,000 clones listed, approximately 71% were seen once. This clone was recorded only once. Its antigen is undetermined. Trimming left V 4 bases short and J 12 bases short, with 19 bases between. Per germline, CDR1 SGHTS and CDR2 YDEGEE. The CDR3 contains 13 residues. The sequenced sample was PBMCs. The sequence derives from a man aged 45-65 years in good health and CMV-seropositive. The gene calls are TRBV5-8 and TRBJ1-2, with D possibly TRBD1 on 6 matching bases. The CDR3 DNA is TGTGCCAGCAGCCTACCTCAGGGGCGATGGGACACCTTC. Protein product: CASSLPQGRWDTF.